One TCR beta chain is described in this entry. Its antigen remains unidentified. Reverse transcribed after extraction, RNA yielded cDNA as the sequencing template. Here immunoSEQ multiplex PCR was the method, and the copy in TCRdb shows in-frame clones only, minus some. The repertoire includes some 200,000 clones, around 58% of them detected once, and 10% to 15% sits in the top ten. The sample is drawn from a study of CD8+ T cells in alopecia areata. Across the study: Oral tofacitinib (5 to 10 mg twice daily) was administered to treated patients. Study-level points and caveats: Baseline CD8+ expansion's link to response remains uncertain, as there was one nonresponder. Lesional scalp displayed greater clonality than normal scalp, most notably in alopecia totalis/universalis.

CDR3 length: 17 amino acids. Trimming took off 4 bases at V and 6 bases at J, with 24 bases between the two ends. CDR1 KGHSH and CDR2 LQKENI come from the germline V gene. Treatment reported: oral pan-JAK inhibitor, 5-10 mg twice daily. Collection of lesional scalp punch biopsies and peripheral blood was performed in alopecia areata patients. This sequence joins TRBV18 and TRBJ2-5, with a weak D call TRBD2 (5 bases). The specimen was CD8+ T cells sorted from blood, collected at week 24, from a patient treated with tofacitinib. The sequence derives from a human donor with alopecia areata. The CDR3 loop reads CASSLAGGARANQTQYF. The CDR3 region has the DNA TGTGCCAGCTCACTGGCCGGAGGAGCGAGGGCCAACCAGACCCAGTACTTC.